Sequencing of this TCR beta chain was carried out in a study of shared clonotypes between healthy human individuals. TCRdb keeps only in-frame clones here, not all; method: immunoSEQ multiplex PCR. The sample lists about a million clones; 70% to 80% were seen once. V was pared by 1 base and J by 4 bases, with 7 bases between. The CDR3 has 13 amino acids. Germline assignment: CDR1 SGHAT and CDR2 FQDESV (reference sequence). This clonotype was sampled from a man younger than 30 in good health. Some clones in this sample may be carry-over from other donors' samples. Sample: memory CD4+ T cells from PBMCs. The sample's subset: CD45RA-negative fraction. This sequence joins TRBV11-1 and TRBJ2-5; D call uncertain. CDR3 region: CASSLEFSETQYF. CDR3 sequence (DNA): TGTGCCAGCAGCTTAGAATTCTCAGAGACCCAGTACTTC.